The sequence of this T cell receptor (beta chain) was determined in a study of beta chain features in type 1 diabetes. Study summary: The study found patients and healthy donors alike in age, gender and cell yields.

Expressed TCRB transcripts were sequenced because the entire RNA isolate underwent reverse transcription. Clones were sequenced by immunoSEQ multiplex PCR, and TCRdb holds only the in-frame ones, with some missing. The sample lists under 300,000 clones; under 8.5% were seen once. This clone occurred many times. This sequence was found in a woman aged 18-35 years in good health. Sequencing was carried out using central memory CD4+ T cells from blood.

CDR3 in DNA: TGTGCCAGCAGCGTAGCTTACAGCGGGCGGGGCACGAACACCGGGGAGCTGTTTTTT. Its protein product is CASSVAYSGRGTNTGELFF. The rearrangement links TRBV9 to TRBJ2-2; D might be TRBD2 (6 bases). Between the trimmed V and J ends, which lost 0 bases and 0 bases, there was a span of 18 bases. This CDR3 is 19 amino acids long. Germline lookup yields CDR1 SGDLS and CDR2 YYNGEE.